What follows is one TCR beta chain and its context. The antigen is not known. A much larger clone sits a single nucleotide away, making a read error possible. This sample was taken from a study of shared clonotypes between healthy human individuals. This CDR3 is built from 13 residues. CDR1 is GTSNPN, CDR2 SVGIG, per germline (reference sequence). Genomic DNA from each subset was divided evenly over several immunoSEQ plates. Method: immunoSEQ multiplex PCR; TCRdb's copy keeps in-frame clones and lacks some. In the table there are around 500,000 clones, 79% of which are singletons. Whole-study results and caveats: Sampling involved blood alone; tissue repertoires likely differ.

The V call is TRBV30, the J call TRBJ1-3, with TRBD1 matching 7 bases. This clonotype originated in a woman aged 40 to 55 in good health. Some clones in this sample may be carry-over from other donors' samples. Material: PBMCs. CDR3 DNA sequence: TGTGCCTTAGACAGGGCCTCTGGAAGCACCATATATTTT. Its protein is CALDRASGSTIYF.